Sequencing of this T cell receptor (beta chain) was carried out in a study of blood T cell repertoires in COVID-19. Study as a whole: In each case, the material was cDNA or gDNA derived from T cells, B-cell-depleted T cells, or PBMCs.

The protocol was immunoSEQ multiplex PCR, while the TCRdb copy is restricted to in-frame clones and leaves out a portion. The sample gives 200,000 to 250,000 clones, over 75% of which show up once; around 10% is in the top ten. The germline V gene encodes CDR1 GTSNPN and CDR2 SVGIG (reference sequence). Trimming removed 4 bases from V and 5 bases from J, with 11 bases in between. This CDR3 has 12 amino acids. The sample taken for sequencing was PBMCs or T cells enriched from blood (not recorded which). The gene calls are TRBV30 and TRBJ1-2; the D gene is possibly TRBD1 (5 bases). The sequence was collected from a woman aged 50 to 60 with acute COVID-19. The CDR3: CAWTVGAYGYTF. The CDR3 DNA follows: TGTGCCTGGACGGTAGGGGCTTATGGCTACACCTTC.